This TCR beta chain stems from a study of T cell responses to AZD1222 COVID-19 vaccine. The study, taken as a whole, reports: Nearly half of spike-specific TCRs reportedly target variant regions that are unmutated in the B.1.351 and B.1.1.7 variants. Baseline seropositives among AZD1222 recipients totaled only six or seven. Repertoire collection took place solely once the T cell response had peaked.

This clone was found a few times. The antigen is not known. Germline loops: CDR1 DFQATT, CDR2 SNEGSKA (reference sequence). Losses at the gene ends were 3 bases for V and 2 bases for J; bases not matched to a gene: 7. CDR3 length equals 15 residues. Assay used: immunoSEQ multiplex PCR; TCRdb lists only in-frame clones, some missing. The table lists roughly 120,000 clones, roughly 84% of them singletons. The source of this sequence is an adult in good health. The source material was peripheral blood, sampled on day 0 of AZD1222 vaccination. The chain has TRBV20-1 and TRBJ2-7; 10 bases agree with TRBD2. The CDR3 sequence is CSASDPSGGTYEQYF. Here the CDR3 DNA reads TGCAGTGCTAGTGACCCTAGCGGGGGCACCTACGAGCAGTACTTC.